A single sample gave rise to the 20 T cell receptor beta chains below, sequenced in a study of blood T cell repertoires in COVID-19. This table comes from immunoSEQ multiplex PCR, and its TCRdb copy is limited to in-frame clones, with some not included. The table lists 90,000 to 100,000 clones, roughly 80% of them singletons, with about 10% in the top ten. Material: peripheral blood. Receptors originate from an elderly woman with acute or convalescent COVID-19.

V gene TRBV28 combines with J gene TRBJ2-7, with D unclear. This CDR3 region has 13 residues. V shed 5 bases and J shed 3 bases, with 11 bases lying between them. Germline-derived CDR1 and CDR2 are MDHEN and SYDVKM. The CDR3 loop reads CASSIADGYEQYF. The CDR3 DNA follows: TGTGCCAGCAGTATAGCCGACGGCTACGAGCAGTACTTC.

The chain is built from TRBV30 and TRBJ1-4, with 9 nucleotides matching TRBD1. This CDR3 is 15 amino acids long. Trimming took 3 bases from V and 7 from J; bases not matched to a gene: 9. Germline V gene data show CDR1 as GTSNPN and CDR2 as SVGIG (reference sequence). The CDR3 loop reads CAWRRGQGWSEKLFF. CDR3 in DNA: TGTGCCTGGAGGAGGGGACAGGGTTGGAGTGAAAAACTGTTTTTT.

A few counts support this clone. The chain uses TRBV6-6 and TRBJ1-2; 8 bases are shared with TRBD1. Germline-derived CDR1 and CDR2 are MNHNY and SVGAGI (reference sequence). V dropped 6 bases and J dropped 8; count of bases not matched to a gene: 14. The CDR3 contains 15 residues. The CDR3: CASSQHEDRAGGYTF. As DNA, the CDR3 is TGTGCCAGCAGCCAACATGAGGACAGGGCAGGCGGCTACACCTTC.

This clone was seen more than once but under ten times. The gene calls are TRBV11-2 and TRBJ2-5, with TRBD2 matching 7 bases. The CDR3 totals 17 residues. Germline values: CDR1 SGHAT, CDR2 FQNNGV. V was pared by 0 bases and J by 4 bases, with 11 bases of the junction left unmatched. CDR3 sequence (DNA): TGTGCCAGCAGCTTAGATCGCCGGACTAGTAGGAGAGAGACCCAGTACTTC. The encoded protein is CASSLDRRTSRRETQYF.

This rearrangement joins TRBV11-2 to TRBJ2-7, with D maybe TRBD1 (5 bases). CDR1 and CDR2 from the germline V gene are SGHAT and FQNNGV. This CDR3 contains 13 residues. With 6 bases removed from V and 6 bases from J, the gap between germline ends came to 15 bases. This CDR3 is CASRPAGPPEQYF. CDR3 nucleotides: TGTGCCAGCAGACCGGCAGGGCCTCCCGAGCAGTACTTC. The variable domain in full, with the rest retrieved from reference TRBV11-2 and TRBJ2-7, is EAGVAQSPRYKIIEKRQSVAFWCNPISGHATLYWYQQILGQGPKLLIQFQNNGVVDDSQLPKDRFSAERLKGVDSTLKIQPAKLEDSAVYLCASRPAGPPEQYFGPGTRLTVT.

The chain employs TRBV6-5 and TRBJ1-2, with a tentative D call TRBD1 (5 bases). The germline gives CDR1 MNHEY, CDR2 SVGAGI. There are 14 residues in the CDR3. V lost 7 bases and J 4 bases, leaving 16 bases between the germline ends. The CDR3 DNA reads TGTGCCAGCATCCCCACAGGCCCCTTCTATGGCTACACCTTC. It yields the protein CASIPTGPFYGYTF.

This clone was seen a single time. This chain connects TRBV19 to TRBJ1-1; tentatively, D is TRBD1 (6 bases). V was clipped by 7 bases and J by 4 bases, with 13 bases between them. The CDR3 contains 13 residues. Germline V gene data show CDR1 as LNHDA and CDR2 as SQIVND (reference sequence). This CDR3 is CASMQGGGTEAFF. DNA for the CDR3: TGTGCCAGTATGCAGGGAGGGGGCACTGAAGCTTTCTTT. Filled out from reference TRBV19 and TRBJ1-1, the complete variable domain reads DGGITQSPKYLFRKEGQNVTLSCEQNLNHDAMYWYRQDPGQGLRLIYYSQIVNDFQKGDIAEGYSVSREKKESFPLTVTSAQKNPTAFYLCASMQGGGTEAFFGQGTRLTVV.

This chain links TRBV7-9 with TRBJ2-7; the match to TRBD1 covers 8 bases. CDR1 is SEHNR and CDR2 is FQNEAQ in the germline V gene (reference sequence). With V trimmed by 5 bases and J by 5 bases, 14 bases remained unmatched. This CDR3 has 16 residues. The CDR3 protein is CASSPRTGNVVNEQYF. The CDR3 nucleotides are TGTGCCAGCAGCCCCAGGACAGGGAACGTTGTGAACGAGCAGTACTTC.

The chain has TRBV15 and TRBJ1-1, with D unresolved. This CDR3 is 16 amino acids long. The V end lost 1 base, the J end lost 2 bases, and 14 bases lay between the germline ends. CDR1 is LNHNV and CDR2 is YYDKDF in the germline V gene (reference sequence). CDR3 sequence reads: CATSRGGPHSNTEAFF. In DNA form, the CDR3 reads TGTGCCACCAGCAGAGGTGGCCCCCATTCCAACACTGAAGCTTTCTTT.

The V and J genes are TRBV27 and TRBJ1-5; maybe TRBD1 (5 bases). The germline V gene encodes CDR1 MNHEY and CDR2 SMNVEV (reference sequence). The CDR3 sequence is 15 residues long. Deletions cut 5 bases from V and 3 bases from J, with 14 bases between. The CDR3 loop is CASSPLRVANQPQHF. In DNA form, the CDR3 reads TGTGCCAGCAGTCCTCTCAGGGTTGCCAATCAGCCCCAGCATTTT.

This chain connects TRBV30 to TRBJ2-3; a weak D match, TRBD2 (7 bases). There are 14 residues in the CDR3. Per the germline V gene, CDR1 is GTSNPN and CDR2 is SVGIG (reference sequence). DNA for the CDR3: TGTGCTTATTCGGGGGGCCCTGGGACAGATACGCAGTATTTT. Protein: CAYSGGPGTDTQYF.

This clone was detected once. V usage is TRBV6-5 and J usage is TRBJ1-1; TRBD1 matches 7 bases. The CDR3 spans 14 residues. V lost 2 bases to trimming and J lost 5 bases; unmatched junction nucleotides: 5. CDR1 and CDR2 (germline): MNHEY, SVGAGI. The CDR3 region has the DNA TGTGCCAGCAGTTACAGCGGACAGGAGACTGAAGCTTTCTTT. It encodes CASSYSGQETEAFF.

The chain employs TRBV30 and TRBJ2-6, with TRBD1 as a possible D gene (5 bases). The V end was cut by 0 bases, the J end by 1 base, with 7 bases between. The length of the CDR3 is 15 residues. The germline CDR1 and CDR2 sequences are GTSNPN and SVGIG (reference sequence). In DNA, the CDR3 is TGTGCCTGGAGTGTTGGGGCGTCTGGGGCCAACGTCCTGACTTTC. As protein: CAWSVGASGANVLTF.

To note about this clone: The same CDR3 arises from other DNA sequences in this sample as well. J is TRBJ2-7 and V is TRBV7-9; perhaps TRBD2 as D (5 bases). The germline V and J ends were trimmed by 2 bases and 4 bases, with 6 bases remaining between them. The CDR3 is 12 residues long. From germline, CDR1 is SEHNR and CDR2 FQNEAQ (reference sequence). CDR3 in amino acids: CASSLRGYEQYV. CDR3 nucleotides: TGTGCCAGCAGCTTACGGGGTTACGAGCAGTACGTC.

The chain joins TRBV18 to TRBJ2-1; possible D gene TRBD1, 5 bases. Trimming stripped 3 bases from V and 8 bases from J, with 8 bases between. CDR1 KGHSH and CDR2 LQKENI come from the germline V gene. The CDR3 contains 12 residues. The chain's CDR3 is CASSPDSHEQFF. The CDR3 DNA reads TGTGCCAGCTCACCTGACAGCCATGAGCAGTTCTTC.

As for this clone: This sample also contains other DNA sequences that code for the same CDR3. The chain is built from TRBV24-1 and TRBJ2-7, with D perhaps matching TRBD1 (5 bases). Trimming removed 5 bases at V and 1 base at J, with 5 bases between. Germline CDR1 is KGHDR and CDR2 is SFDVKD. CDR3 length: 12 amino acids. In nucleotides, the CDR3 is TGTGCCACCAGTGCAGGGTCCTACGAGCAGTACTTC. The encoded protein is CATSAGSYEQYF.

The rearrangement uses TRBV12-3 or TRBV12-4 and TRBJ1-1; D ambiguous. This CDR3 has 13 amino acids. The germline V and J ends were trimmed by 2 bases and 5 bases, with 9 bases remaining between them. The CDR3 nucleotides read TGTGCCAGCAGTTTACTGGGGAGTACTGAAGCTTTCTTT. This gives the protein CASSLLGSTEAFF.

This chain joins TRBV6-2 or TRBV6-3 and TRBJ2-2; the match to TRBD2 covers 9 bases. Per the germline V gene, CDR1 is MNHEY and CDR2 is SVGEGT. This CDR3 comprises 16 residues. J lost 0 bases, V lost 5 bases, and 4 bases had no gene match. The CDR3 region has the DNA TGTGCCAGCAGTATTAGCGGGGGTGCGAACACCGGGGAGCTGTTTTTT. Residues: CASSISGGANTGELFF.

The table lists this clone with a count of one. The V call is TRBV28, the J call TRBJ1-4; TRBD1 matches 7 bases. The CDR3 runs 14 residues. Per the germline V gene, CDR1 is MDHEN and CDR2 is SYDVKM. V trimming: 4 bases; J trimming: 4 bases; junction bases outside the gene matches: 3. In DNA, the CDR3 is TGTGCCAGCAGTTCCCAGGGGGGTAATGAAAAACTGTTTTTT. Translated, it gives CASSSQGGNEKLFF.

The chain recombines TRBV30 with TRBJ2-7; 9 nucleotides match TRBD1. Trimming cost V 5 bases and J 3 bases; bases outside gene matches: 5. This CDR3 has 13 amino acids. From germline, CDR1 is GTSNPN and CDR2 SVGIG (reference sequence). The CDR3 DNA is TGTGCCTGGGCCGGGACAGGGATCTACGAGCAGTACTTC. Its protein is CAWAGTGIYEQYF.